This record covers a single T cell receptor (beta chain). Its antigen is still unknown. The data stem from a study of T cell responses to AZD1222 COVID-19 vaccine. Study conclusions and caveats: Compared with day 0, the breadth and depth of the Spike-specific TCR repertoire rose significantly after two doses of AZD1222.

Sequencing was performed with immunoSEQ multiplex PCR; in TCRdb, only in-frame clones are kept and a portion is missing. The table has nearly 90,000 clones, about 90% seen once. The CDR3 extends over 17 amino acids. V trimming: 0 bases; J trimming: 1 base; junction bases outside the gene matches: 8. In germline, CDR1 is SGHNT, CDR2 YYREEE (reference sequence). This sequence originates from an adult in good health. The specimen comprised peripheral blood, sampled on day 0 of MenACWY control vaccination. This sequence joins TRBV5-4 and TRBJ2-7; 9 nucleotides match TRBD1. CDR3 amino acids: CASSLALTGGDSYEQYF. The CDR3 nucleotides read TGTGCCAGCAGCTTGGCCCTCACAGGGGGCGATTCCTACGAGCAGTACTTC.